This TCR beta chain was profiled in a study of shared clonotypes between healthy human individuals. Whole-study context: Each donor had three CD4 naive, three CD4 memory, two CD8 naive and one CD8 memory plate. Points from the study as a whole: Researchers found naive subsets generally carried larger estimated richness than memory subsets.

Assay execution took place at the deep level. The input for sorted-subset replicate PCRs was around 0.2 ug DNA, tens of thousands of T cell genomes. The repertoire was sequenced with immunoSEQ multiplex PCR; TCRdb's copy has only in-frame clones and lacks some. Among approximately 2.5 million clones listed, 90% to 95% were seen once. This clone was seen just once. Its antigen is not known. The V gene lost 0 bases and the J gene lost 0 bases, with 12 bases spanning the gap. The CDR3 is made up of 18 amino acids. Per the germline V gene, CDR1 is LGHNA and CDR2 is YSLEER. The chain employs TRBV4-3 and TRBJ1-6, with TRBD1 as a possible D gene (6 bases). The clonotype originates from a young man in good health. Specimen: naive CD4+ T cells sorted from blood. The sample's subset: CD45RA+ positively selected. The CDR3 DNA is TGCGCCAGCAGCCAAGAACGGGACATAAGCTCCTATAATTCACCCCTCCACTTT. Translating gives CASSQERDISSYNSPLHF.